The present entry profiles one TCR beta chain with its context. These data belong to a study of regulatory T cells in long-lasting Graves disease. Germline values: CDR1 MNHEY, CDR2 SVGEGT. Trimming took off 7 bases at V and 3 bases at J, with 13 bases between the two ends. This CDR3 has 14 residues. Arm-PCR of CDR3 regions and iRepertoire HTBI primers were the basis on which TCR beta libraries were built. TCRdb re-derived calls from the multiplex PCR reads in MiXCR, one entry per CDR3 protein. Among 400,000 to 500,000 distinct CDR3 sequences, about 17% were seen once, and the ten largest hold 20% to 25%. This sample's time point: newly diagnosed GD, antithyroid drugs for less than 3 months. After RNA was extracted from PBMCs, the TCR library was made from it. The same specimen was also included in a second study, on T cells in Graves' hyperthyroidism and ophthalmopathy.

The clonotype was recovered from a woman younger than 35 with Graves disease. V and J are TRBV6-2 or TRBV6-3 and TRBJ1-5; D gene ambiguous. The source was peripheral blood mononuclear cells (PBMCs), collected at new diagnosis, from a patient treated with antithyroid drugs. As DNA, the CDR3 is TGTGCCAGCAACCTCGTCGGTTACAATCAGCCCCAGCATTTT. The encoded protein is CASNLVGYNQPQHF.